This entry lists 31 T cell receptor beta chains sequenced from one sample in a study of T cells in localized non-small cell lung cancer. Clones were read by immunoSEQ multiplex PCR, and TCRdb kept only the in-frame ones, dropping some. The top ten clones hold 8% to 10% of a sample with about 75,000 clones, around 81% of them seen once. Source: peripheral blood, taken before any cancer treatment. These receptors came from a female donor over 55 with stage I lung adenocarcinoma.

This clone has a handful of counts. The rearrangement links TRBV19 to TRBJ1-1, with D possibly TRBD1 on 6 matching bases. CDR1 and CDR2 (germline): LNHDA, SQIVND (reference sequence). The CDR3 totals 14 residues. V was trimmed by 6 bases and J by 4 bases, leaving 15 bases between them. The CDR3 here is CASRRGEGFTEAFF. Written as DNA, the CDR3 is TGTGCCAGTAGGAGGGGGGAAGGGTTCACTGAAGCTTTCTTT.

This clone is a singleton in its sample. The sample contains more than one DNA sequence encoding this CDR3. CDR3 coding DNA: TGTGCCAGCAGCGTAGGGGGACCCAATAGCAATCAGCCCCAGCATTTT. Amino acid sequence: CASSVGGPNSNQPQHF. The V and J genes are TRBV9 and TRBJ1-5, with a tentative D call TRBD1 (5 bases). The CDR3 is 16 residues long. Germline V gene data show CDR1 as SGDLS and CDR2 as YYNGEE. The V end was cut by 0 bases, the J end by 0 bases, with 10 bases between.

The CDR3 sequence is CASRGGQGNYGYTF. The CDR3 nucleotides are TGTGCCAGCAGGGGGGGACAGGGAAACTATGGCTACACCTTC. V usage is TRBV7-9 and J usage is TRBJ1-2; TRBD1 agrees at 9 bases. The CDR3 sequence is 14 residues long. The junction had 4 bases not matched to a gene; V was cut back by 6 bases and J by 2 bases. The germline CDR1 and CDR2 sequences are SEHNR and FQNEAQ (reference sequence).

The CDR3 DNA is TGTGCCAGCAGCTTAGACGTGCAGGCGGGGCATACGCAGTATTTT. It specifies CASSLDVQAGHTQYF. This rearrangement joins TRBV7-6 to TRBJ2-3, with D perhaps TRBD2 (6 bases). CDR1 is SGHVS, CDR2 FNYEAQ, per germline. V was cut by 1 base and J by 7 bases, with 15 bases left in between. CDR3 size: 15 residues.

The chain combines TRBV6-1 with TRBJ1-2; 8 bases line up with TRBD1. The junction had 9 bases not matched to a gene; V was cut back by 6 bases and J by 3 bases. Looked up from germline, CDR1 is MNHNS and CDR2 is SASEGT. The CDR3 length is 15 residues. The CDR3 nucleotides are TGTGCCAGCAGATTCAGACAGGGGCTAGACTATGGCTACACCTTC. This gives the protein CASRFRQGLDYGYTF.

V and J are TRBV6-6 and TRBJ2-7; D is unclear. The V end lost 0 bases, the J end lost 1 base, and 1 base lay between the germline ends. CDR3 length: 12 amino acids. CDR1 is MNHNY, CDR2 SVGAGI, per germline (reference sequence). CDR3: CASSYSSYEQYF. The CDR3 bases are TGTGCCAGCAGTTACTCGTCCTACGAGCAGTACTTC.

The chain has TRBV4-1 and TRBJ2-7; possibly TRBD1 for D (6 bases). V was shortened by 2 bases and J by 0 bases, with 17 bases between the two germline ends. The V gene's germline CDR1 is MGHRA and CDR2 YSYEKL. This CDR3 is 17 amino acids long. The CDR3 protein is CASSQTPNRVGSYEQYF. The CDR3 nucleotides read TGCGCCAGCAGCCAAACCCCGAACAGGGTCGGCTCCTACGAGCAGTACTTC.

V and J are TRBV27 and TRBJ2-7, with 11 bases fitting TRBD2. V lost 5 bases, J lost 6 bases, and 12 bases stayed unmatched. The length of the CDR3 is 16 residues. Per germline, CDR1 MNHEY and CDR2 SMNVEV (reference sequence). CDR3 DNA: TGTGCCAGCAGTCCCCCTCCGACTAGCGGGAAGACCGAGCAGTACTTC. Translation gives CASSPPPTSGKTEQYF.

The chain couples TRBV19 to TRBJ2-2, with D possibly being TRBD2 (6 bases). Trimming pared 5 bases from V and 9 bases from J, leaving 16 bases between. This CDR3 contains 14 residues. Germline V gives CDR1 LNHDA, CDR2 SQIVND (reference sequence). Here the CDR3 DNA reads TGTGCCAGTAGTCCCAGGACTAAAGCCCGGGAGCTGTTTTTT. Translated, it gives CASSPRTKARELFF.

The rearrangement links TRBV6-5 to TRBJ2-3; tentatively, D is TRBD2 (6 bases). Germline V gene data show CDR1 as MNHEY and CDR2 as SVGAGI. The V and J ends lost 10 bases and 0 bases respectively, with 14 bases between them. CDR3 length equals 14 residues. CDR3 DNA sequence: TGTGCCACTCGGACCGGGACTAGCACAGATACGCAGTATTTT. This sequence encodes CATRTGTSTDTQYF.

This chain connects TRBV5-6 to TRBJ1-6; no clear D. The ends were cut back, 4 bases at V and 5 bases at J, with 4 bases in the middle. CDR1 and CDR2 (germline): SGHDT, YYEEEE. There are 12 residues in the CDR3. CDR3 residues: CASSGNNSPLHF. The CDR3 nucleotides are TGTGCCAGCAGCGGCAATAATTCACCCCTCCACTTT.

The chain links TRBV5-1 to TRBJ1-2; a possible D gene is TRBD1 (5 bases). This CDR3 is 15 amino acids long. The V end lost 4 bases, the J end lost 4 bases, and 17 bases lay between the germline ends. Germline assignment: CDR1 SGHRS and CDR2 YFSETQ. CDR3 DNA sequence: TGCGCCAGCAGCCCAACGCAGGGATCTGGCTATGGCTACACCTTC. It encodes CASSPTQGSGYGYTF.

The chain carries TRBV2 and TRBJ1-4, with 7 bases fitting TRBD1. The CDR3 extends over 14 amino acids. The junction had 8 bases not matched to a gene; V was cut back by 5 bases and J by 8 bases. The germline V gene encodes CDR1 SNHLY and CDR2 FYNNEI. CDR3 in DNA: TGTGCCAGCAGTCCCGACAGGGTCAGCGAAAAACTGTTTTTT. Encoded protein: CASSPDRVSEKLFF.

The rearrangement links TRBV6-1 to TRBJ1-5; D ambiguous. CDR1 and CDR2 (germline): MNHNS, SASEGT. This CDR3 region has 15 residues. V was cut by 5 bases and J by 0 bases, with 11 bases left in between. In DNA form, the CDR3 reads TGTGCCAGCAGTCTCGAGCTTCTTAGCAATCAGCCCCAGCATTTT. This translates into CASSLELLSNQPQHF.

V is TRBV4-2 and J is TRBJ1-4; no definite D call. The germline V gene has CDR1 LGHNA and CDR2 YNFKEQ. CDR3 length: 14 amino acids. The germline V and J ends were trimmed by 0 bases and 10 bases, with 12 bases remaining between them. The CDR3, as DNA: TGTGCCAGCAGCCAAGATAAAGAGATTTCAAAACTGTTTTTT. This translates into CASSQDKEISKLFF.

The chain is built from TRBV27 and TRBJ2-7; TRBD2 agrees at 10 bases. V lost 3 bases, J lost 3 bases, and 5 bases stayed unmatched. CDR1 is MNHEY, CDR2 SMNVEV, per germline (reference sequence). The CDR3 has 15 amino acids. CDR3 residues: CASSLTSGPIYEQYF. In DNA, the CDR3 is TGTGCCAGCAGTTTGACTAGCGGGCCAATCTACGAGCAGTACTTC.

The chain is built from TRBV28 and TRBJ1-2, with 7 nucleotides matching TRBD1. The CDR3 is made up of 11 amino acids. Germline V CDR1 and CDR2: MDHEN, SYDVKM. The junction had 2 bases not matched to a gene; V was cut back by 6 bases and J by 7 bases. Written as DNA, the CDR3 is TGTGCCAGCAGCAGGGGGATTGGCTACACCTTC. Translation: CASSRGIGYTF.

The genes are TRBV7-2 and TRBJ1-2; 11 bases are a match to TRBD1. With 8 bases clipped from V and 1 base from J, the junction kept 6 bases outside the gene matches. The length of the CDR3 is 15 residues. CDR1 is SGHTA, CDR2 FQGNSA, per germline. The CDR3 bases are TGTGCCAGCGTTGGACAGGGGGCTAATAACTATGGCTACACCTTC. Translated, it gives CASVGQGANNYGYTF.

This clone was seen a few times. CDR3 DNA sequence: TGTGCCAGCAGCTTAGTAGATACGCAGTATTTT. Translated: CASSLVDTQYF. The V and J genes are TRBV7-9 and TRBJ2-3; no clear D. Trimming removed 1 base at V and 5 bases at J, with 1 base between. The CDR3 extends over 11 amino acids. Germline CDR1 SEHNR, CDR2 FQNEAQ (reference sequence).

The J gene is TRBJ2-3, the V gene TRBV7-3, with unresolved D. The CDR3 runs to 14 residues. V gave up 5 bases and J gave up 1 base, with 10 bases separating them. Germline CDR1 reads SGHTA; CDR2 reads FQGTGA. The CDR3 DNA reads TGTGCCAGCAGCCCTTTCTCGGGCACAGATACGCAGTATTTT. This gives the protein CASSPFSGTDTQYF. Full variable domain (remainder filled in from reference TRBV7-3 and TRBJ2-3): GAGVSQTPSNKVTEKGKYVELRCDPISGHTALYWYRQSLGQGPEFLIYFQGTGAADDSGLPNDRFFAVRPEGSVSTLKIQRTERGDSAVYLCASSPFSGTDTQYFGPGTRLTVL.

V and J are TRBV5-4 and TRBJ1-2, with D hard to call. Germline V gene lookup returns CDR1 SGHNT and CDR2 YYREEE (reference sequence). V lost 0 bases, J lost 6 bases, and 9 bases lay in between. The CDR3 covers 13 residues. Written as DNA, the CDR3 is TGTGCCAGCAGCTTGGTAGGGCAGGATGGCTACACCTTC. Residues: CASSLVGQDGYTF. The full variable domain, with the rest looked up from reference TRBV5-4 and TRBJ1-2, is ETGVTQSPTHLIKTRGQQVTLRCSSQSGHNTVSWYQQALGQGPQFIFQYYREEENGRGNFPPRFSGLQFPNYSSELNVNALELDDSALYLCASSLVGQDGYTFGSGTRLTVV.

The chain employs TRBV7-2 and TRBJ1-2; weak D call: TRBD1 (5 bases). The V end lost 5 bases, the J end lost 4 bases, and 20 bases lay between the germline ends. The CDR3 has 16 amino acids. Germline loops: CDR1 SGHTA, CDR2 FQGNSA. The CDR3 bases are TGTGCCAGCAGCCCGCCACGGGCCAGGGCCGTCTATGGCTACACCTTC. Translated, it gives CASSPPRARAVYGYTF. Variable domain in full (rest from reference TRBV7-2 and TRBJ1-2): GAGVSQSPSNKVTEKGKDVELRCDPISGHTALYWYRQSLGQGLEFLIYFQGNSAPDKSGLPSDRFSAERTGGSVSTLTIQRTQQEDSAVYLCASSPPRARAVYGYTFGSGTRLTVV.

The chain couples TRBV7-6 to TRBJ2-7; TRBD2 aligns across 8 bases. CDR1 SGHVS and CDR2 FNYEAQ come from the germline V gene. This CDR3 is 18 amino acids long. Losses at the gene ends were 1 base for V and 0 bases for J; bases not matched to a gene: 11. The CDR3 DNA is TGTGCCAGCAGCTTAGTCCTAGCGGGTACGGGGAGCTCCTACGAGCAGTACTTC. As protein: CASSLVLAGTGSSYEQYF. Full variable domain (rest looked up from reference TRBV7-6 and TRBJ2-7): GAGVSQSPRYKVTKRGQDVALRCDPISGHVSLYWYRQALGQGPEFLTYFNYEAQQDKSGLPNDRFSAERPEGSISTLTIQRTEQRDSAMYRCASSLVLAGTGSSYEQYFGPGTRLTVT.

The V call is TRBV6-5, the J call TRBJ2-2; a weak D match, TRBD1 (5 bases). The germline V and J ends were trimmed by 6 bases and 7 bases, with 12 bases remaining between them. Germline-derived CDR1 and CDR2 are MNHEY and SVGAGI. The CDR3 covers 13 residues. The CDR3 region has the DNA TGTGCCAGCAGCCCTCAGGGTATCGGGGAGCTGTTTTTT. Its protein product is CASSPQGIGELFF.

The chain joins TRBV5-1 to TRBJ1-1, with D possibly being TRBD1 (5 bases). Trimming took off 6 bases at V and 1 base at J, with 13 bases between the two ends. The CDR3 has 14 amino acids. Germline CDR1 and CDR2: SGHRS and YFSETQ. CDR3 nucleotides: TGCGCCAGCACCGTCGCGGGGGGGAACACTGAAGCTTTCTTT. Its protein is CASTVAGGNTEAFF.

The gene calls are TRBV10-3 and TRBJ2-7; 12 bases match TRBD1. After removal of 8 bases from V and 5 bases from J, the junction contained 1 base not matched to a gene. CDR3 size: 12 residues. Germline loops: CDR1 ENHRY, CDR2 SYGVKD. For the CDR3, the DNA is TGTGCCATCGGGACAGGGGGCCACGAGCAGTACTTC. Protein sequence: CAIGTGGHEQYF.

V usage is TRBV27 and J usage is TRBJ2-1, with 9 positions matching TRBD1. In germline, CDR1 is MNHEY, CDR2 SMNVEV (reference sequence). The ends lost 6 bases at V and 6 bases at J; junction bases unmatched: 9. The CDR3 is 15 residues long. The DNA for the CDR3 is TGTGCCAGCAGGCCACGAAGGGACAGGGTCAATGAGCAGTTCTTC. Translated: CASRPRRDRVNEQFF.

This chain connects TRBV5-8 to TRBJ1-1; no reliable D call. Germline V gene data show CDR1 as SGHTS and CDR2 as YDEGEE. The CDR3 sequence is 13 residues long. The V and J ends lost 2 bases and 1 base respectively, with 6 bases between them. Here the CDR3 reads CASSFQSNTEAFF. The DNA for the CDR3 is TGTGCCAGCAGCTTCCAGTCGAACACTGAAGCTTTCTTT.

The chain links TRBV28 to TRBJ2-7; TRBD1 might be the D (6 bases). The CDR3 is made up of 13 amino acids. With 6 bases removed from V and 6 bases from J, the gap between germline ends came to 15 bases. Germline lookup yields CDR1 MDHEN and CDR2 SYDVKM. The CDR3 DNA reads TGTGCCAGCAGCTGGACAGTTCCCATCGAGCAGTACTTC. This sequence encodes CASSWTVPIEQYF.

The gene calls are TRBV27 and TRBJ1-3, with no clear D. The germline V gene has CDR1 MNHEY and CDR2 SMNVEV (reference sequence). The CDR3 sequence is 13 residues long. With 4 bases removed from V and 2 bases from J, the gap between germline ends came to 6 bases. The CDR3 nucleotides read TGTGCCAGCAGTTCCGGGGCTGGAAACACCATATATTTT. Protein: CASSSGAGNTIYF.

The chain is built from TRBV5-4 and TRBJ1-2; D is perhaps TRBD1 (5 bases). V gave up 2 bases and J gave up 7 bases, with 15 bases separating them. The germline V gene encodes CDR1 SGHNT and CDR2 YYREEE (reference sequence). The CDR3 sequence is 14 residues long. CDR3 nucleotide sequence: TGTGCCAGCAGCTTAGCCGGGACCCTTCGTGGCTACACCTTC. Translated, it gives CASSLAGTLRGYTF. Full variable domain (missing parts from reference TRBV5-4 and TRBJ1-2): ETGVTQSPTHLIKTRGQQVTLRCSSQSGHNTVSWYQQALGQGPQFIFQYYREEENGRGNFPPRFSGLQFPNYSSELNVNALELDDSALYLCASSLAGTLRGYTFGSGTRLTVV.